This entry is about one T cell receptor beta chain. The CDR3 runs to 15 residues. The V gene's germline CDR1 is MNHEY and CDR2 SMNVEV (reference sequence). V lost 0 bases, J lost 6 bases, and 15 bases lay in between. As it was prepared, the TCRbeta library received unique molecular identifiers. TCRdb processed the PCR reads anew with MiXCR; each CDR3 protein has one entry. The table records hundreds of thousands of distinct CDR3 sequences, roughly 9% of them present only once. This sample was taken from a study of T-cell reconstitution after alpha-beta-depleted transplantation in children. The genes are TRBV27 and TRBJ2-7; D might be TRBD1 (5 bases). The source was PBMCs from the stem cell graft donor, collected from the stem cell graft. This sequence originates from a human donor who donated a stem cell graft to a child with acute lymphoblastic leukemia. CDR3 loop: CASSLSSGIIGEQYF. The CDR3 coding sequence is TGTGCCAGCAGTTTATCGTCAGGGATTATCGGCGAGCAGTACTTC.